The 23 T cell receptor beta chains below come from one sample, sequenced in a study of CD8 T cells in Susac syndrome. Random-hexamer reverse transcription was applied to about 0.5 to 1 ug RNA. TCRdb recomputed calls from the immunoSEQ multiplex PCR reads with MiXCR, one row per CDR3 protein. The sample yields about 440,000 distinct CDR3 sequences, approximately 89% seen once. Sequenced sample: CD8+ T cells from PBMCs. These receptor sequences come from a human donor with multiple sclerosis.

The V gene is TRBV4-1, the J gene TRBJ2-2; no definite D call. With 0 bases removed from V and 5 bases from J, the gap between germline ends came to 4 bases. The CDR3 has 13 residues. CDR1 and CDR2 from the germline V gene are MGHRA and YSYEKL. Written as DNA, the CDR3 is TGCGCCAGCAGCCAAGATCATACCGGGGAGCTGTTTTTT. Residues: CASSQDHTGELFF.

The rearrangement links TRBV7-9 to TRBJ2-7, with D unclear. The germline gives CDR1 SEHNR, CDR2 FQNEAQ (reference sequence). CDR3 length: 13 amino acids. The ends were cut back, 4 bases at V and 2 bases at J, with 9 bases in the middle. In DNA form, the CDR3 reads TGTGCCAGCAGCTCCTACCGAGCCTACGAGCAGTACTTC. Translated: CASSSYRAYEQYF.

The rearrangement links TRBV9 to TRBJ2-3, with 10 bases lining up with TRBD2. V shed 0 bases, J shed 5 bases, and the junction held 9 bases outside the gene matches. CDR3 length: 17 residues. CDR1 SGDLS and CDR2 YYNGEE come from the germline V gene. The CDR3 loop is CASSVGASGSIIDTQYF. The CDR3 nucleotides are TGTGCCAGCAGCGTAGGGGCTAGCGGGAGTATTATAGATACGCAGTATTTT.

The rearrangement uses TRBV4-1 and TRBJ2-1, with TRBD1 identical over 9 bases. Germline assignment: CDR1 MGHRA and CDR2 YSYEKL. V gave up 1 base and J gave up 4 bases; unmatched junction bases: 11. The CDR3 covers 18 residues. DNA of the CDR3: TGCGCCAGCAGCCAAGCCCTCGGGACAGGGAGGTTTTACAATGAGCAGTTCTTC. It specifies CASSQALGTGRFYNEQFF.

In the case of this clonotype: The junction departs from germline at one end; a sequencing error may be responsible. Here the CDR3 reads CASSSRDRAFYDYTF. DNA of the CDR3: TGTGCCAGCAGTTCTAGGGACAGGGCATTCTATGACTACACCTTC. The genes are TRBV28 and TRBJ1-2; 9 positions agree with TRBD1. The CDR3 spans 15 residues. The germline gives CDR1 MDHEN, CDR2 SYDVKM.

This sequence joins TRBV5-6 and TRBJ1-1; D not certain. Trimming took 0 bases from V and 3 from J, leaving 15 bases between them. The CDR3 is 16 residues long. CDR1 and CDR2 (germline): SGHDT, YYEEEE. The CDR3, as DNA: TGTGCCAGCAGCTTGGAGGGCCACTTGGTGCACACTGAAGCTTTCTTT. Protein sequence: CASSLEGHLVHTEAFF.

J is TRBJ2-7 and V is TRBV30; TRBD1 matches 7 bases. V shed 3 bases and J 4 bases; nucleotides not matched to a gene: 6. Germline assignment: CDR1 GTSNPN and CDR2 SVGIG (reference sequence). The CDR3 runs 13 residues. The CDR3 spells CAWRPGQKYEQYF. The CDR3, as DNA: TGTGCCTGGAGACCGGGACAGAAGTACGAGCAGTACTTC.

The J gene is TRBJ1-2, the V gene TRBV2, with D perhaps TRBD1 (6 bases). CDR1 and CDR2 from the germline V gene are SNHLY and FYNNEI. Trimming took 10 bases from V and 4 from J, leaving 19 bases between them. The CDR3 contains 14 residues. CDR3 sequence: CATNTGTPAYGYTF. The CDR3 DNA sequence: TGTGCCACCAACACCGGGACACCGGCCTATGGCTACACCTTC.

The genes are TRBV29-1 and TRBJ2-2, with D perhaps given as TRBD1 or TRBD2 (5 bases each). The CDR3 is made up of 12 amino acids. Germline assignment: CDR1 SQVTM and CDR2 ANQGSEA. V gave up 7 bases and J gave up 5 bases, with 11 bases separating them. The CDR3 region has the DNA TGCAGCGCCCTCGAGGGGACCGGGGAGCTGTTTTTT. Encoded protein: CSALEGTGELFF.

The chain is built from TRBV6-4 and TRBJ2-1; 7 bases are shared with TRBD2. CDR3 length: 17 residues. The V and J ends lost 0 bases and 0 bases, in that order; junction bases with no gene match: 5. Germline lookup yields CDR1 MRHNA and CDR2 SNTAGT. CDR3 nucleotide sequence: TGTGCCAGCAGTGACTCGAGCGGGATGAGCTCCTACAATGAGCAGTTCTTC. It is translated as CASSDSSGMSSYNEQFF.

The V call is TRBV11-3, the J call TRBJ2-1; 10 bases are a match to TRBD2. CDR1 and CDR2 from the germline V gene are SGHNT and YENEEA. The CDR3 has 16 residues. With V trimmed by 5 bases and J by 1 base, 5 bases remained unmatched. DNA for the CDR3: TGTGCCAGCAGCCTCACTAGCGGGATATCCTACAATGAGCAGTTCTTC. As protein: CASSLTSGISYNEQFF.

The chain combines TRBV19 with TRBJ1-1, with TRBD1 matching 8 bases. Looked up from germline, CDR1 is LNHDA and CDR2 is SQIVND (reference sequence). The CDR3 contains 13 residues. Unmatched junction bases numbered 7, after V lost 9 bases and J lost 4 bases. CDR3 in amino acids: CASIGQGGTEAFF. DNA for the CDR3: TGTGCCAGCATTGGACAGGGTGGCACTGAAGCTTTCTTT.

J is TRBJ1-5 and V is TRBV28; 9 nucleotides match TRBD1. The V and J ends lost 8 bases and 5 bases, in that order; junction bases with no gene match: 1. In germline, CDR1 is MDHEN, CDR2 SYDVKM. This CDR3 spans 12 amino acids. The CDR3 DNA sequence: TGTGCCAGCTGGGACAGGGATCAGCCCCAGCATTTT. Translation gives CASWDRDQPQHF.

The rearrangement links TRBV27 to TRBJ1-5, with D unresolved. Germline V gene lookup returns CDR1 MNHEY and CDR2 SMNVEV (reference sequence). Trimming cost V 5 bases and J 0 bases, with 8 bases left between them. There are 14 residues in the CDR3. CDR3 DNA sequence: TGTGCCAGCAGTCCGAACGATAGCAATCAGCCCCAGCATTTT. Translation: CASSPNDSNQPQHF.

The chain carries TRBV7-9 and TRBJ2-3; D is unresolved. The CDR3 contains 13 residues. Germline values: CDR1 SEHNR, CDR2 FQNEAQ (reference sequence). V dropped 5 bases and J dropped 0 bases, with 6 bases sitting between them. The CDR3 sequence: CASSARSTDTQYF. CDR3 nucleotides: TGTGCCAGCAGCGCCAGAAGCACAGATACGCAGTATTTT. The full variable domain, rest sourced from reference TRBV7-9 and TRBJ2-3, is DTGVSQNPRHKITKRGQNVTFRCDPISEHNRLYWYRQTLGQGPEFLTYFQNEAQLEKSRLLSDRFSAERPKGSFSTLEIQRTEQGDSAMYLCASSARSTDTQYFGPGTRLTVL.

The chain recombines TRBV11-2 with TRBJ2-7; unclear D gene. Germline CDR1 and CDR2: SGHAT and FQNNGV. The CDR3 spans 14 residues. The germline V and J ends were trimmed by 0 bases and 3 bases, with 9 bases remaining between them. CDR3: CASSLDKAYYEQYF. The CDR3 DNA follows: TGTGCCAGCAGCTTAGATAAAGCTTACTACGAGCAGTACTTC.

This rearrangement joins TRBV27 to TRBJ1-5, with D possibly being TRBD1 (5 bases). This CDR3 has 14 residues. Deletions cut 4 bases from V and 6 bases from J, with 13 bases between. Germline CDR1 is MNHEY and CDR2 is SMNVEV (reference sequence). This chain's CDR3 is CASSYGQETQPQHF. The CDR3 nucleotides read TGTGCCAGCAGTTACGGACAAGAGACTCAGCCCCAGCATTTT.

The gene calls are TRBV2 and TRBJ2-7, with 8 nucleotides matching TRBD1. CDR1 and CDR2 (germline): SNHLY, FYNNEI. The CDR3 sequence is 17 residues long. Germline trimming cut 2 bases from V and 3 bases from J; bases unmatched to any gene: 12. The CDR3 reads CASSEFRTGSPLYEQYF. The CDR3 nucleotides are TGTGCCAGCAGTGAATTCCGGACAGGGTCGCCTCTCTACGAGCAGTACTTC.

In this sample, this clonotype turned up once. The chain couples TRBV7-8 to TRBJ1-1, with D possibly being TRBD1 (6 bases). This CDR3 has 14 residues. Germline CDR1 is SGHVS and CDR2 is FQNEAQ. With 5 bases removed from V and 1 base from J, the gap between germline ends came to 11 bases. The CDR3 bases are TGTGCCAGCAGCCCACAGGGACAGAACACTGAAGCTTTCTTT. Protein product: CASSPQGQNTEAFF.

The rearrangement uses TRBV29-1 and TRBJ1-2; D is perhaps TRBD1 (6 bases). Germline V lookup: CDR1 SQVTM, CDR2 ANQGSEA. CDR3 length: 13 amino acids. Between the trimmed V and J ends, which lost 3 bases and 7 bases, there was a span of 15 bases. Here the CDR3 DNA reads TGCAGCGTTGACTTCTCAGGGGATGTTGGCTACACCTTC. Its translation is CSVDFSGDVGYTF.

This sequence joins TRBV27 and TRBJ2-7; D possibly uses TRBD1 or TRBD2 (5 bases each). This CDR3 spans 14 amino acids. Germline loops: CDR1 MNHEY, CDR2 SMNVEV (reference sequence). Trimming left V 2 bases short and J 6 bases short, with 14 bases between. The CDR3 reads CASSLGGIAIEQYF. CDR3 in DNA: TGTGCCAGCAGTTTAGGGGGAATTGCGATCGAGCAGTACTTC.

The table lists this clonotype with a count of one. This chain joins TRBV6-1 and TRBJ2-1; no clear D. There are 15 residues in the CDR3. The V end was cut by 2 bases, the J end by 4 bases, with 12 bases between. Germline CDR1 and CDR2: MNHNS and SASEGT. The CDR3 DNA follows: TGTGCCAGCAGTGAACGACTTCCCCATTACAATGAGCAGTTCTTC. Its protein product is CASSERLPHYNEQFF.

In DNA, the CDR3 is TGTGCCAGCAGTTTAAGAGGGGGCCCAGGAAACACCATATATTTT. Its protein is CASSLRGGPGNTIYF. This chain joins TRBV27 and TRBJ1-3; the match to TRBD1 covers 7 bases. This CDR3 comprises 15 residues. The trim removed 2 bases at V and 4 bases at J, leaving 5 bases unmatched. The germline gives CDR1 MNHEY, CDR2 SMNVEV (reference sequence).